This T cell receptor (beta chain) was sequenced for a study of T cells after yellow fever vaccination. TCRdb re-called the 5' RACE reads with MiXCR, one entry per CDR3 protein. Among hundreds of thousands of distinct CDR3 sequences listed, around 4% were seen once. Germline V gives CDR1 KGHDR, CDR2 SFDVKD. Germline trimming cut 0 bases from V and 3 bases from J; bases unmatched to any gene: 3. This CDR3 has 17 amino acids. The source of this sequence is a man younger than 35 who received the YFV17D yellow fever vaccine. Sequenced material: PBMCs, taken on the day of the yellow fever booster vaccination. The chain is built from TRBV24-1 and TRBJ1-3; TRBD1 aligns across 11 bases. CDR3 coding DNA: TGTGCCACCAGTGATTTGCAAGGGACAGGGGGTGGAAACACCATATATTTT. This encodes CATSDLQGTGGGNTIYF.